The 9 T cell receptor beta chains below come from one sample, sequenced in a study of T-cell memory formation after mild COVID-19. MiXCR, applied by TCRdb to the 5' RACE reads, yields one record per CDR3 protein. Of 100,000 to 130,000 distinct CDR3 sequences listed, approximately 15% are singletons. The sample comprised PBMCs or a T cell subset sorted from them (not recorded which). All receptors come from a man aged 18-30 years who had mild COVID-19 (a few samples of this study predate the infection). Cell type and time point are not known.

The CDR3 here is CASSPRRQVVGDTEAFF. DNA of the CDR3: TGTGCCAGCAGCCCTCGGAGACAGGTAGTAGGAGACACTGAAGCTTTCTTT. The chain carries TRBV7-2 and TRBJ1-1; a possible D gene is TRBD1 (6 bases). CDR3 length: 17 amino acids. The ends were cut back, 5 bases at V and 3 bases at J, with 22 bases in the middle. The germline CDR1 and CDR2 sequences are SGHTA and FQGNSA.

The genes are TRBV12-3 or TRBV12-4 and TRBJ2-1, with D possibly being TRBD2 (5 bases). The CDR3 is 16 residues long. The V gene lost 2 bases and the J gene lost 0 bases, with 11 bases spanning the gap. This chain's CDR3 is CASSLNPGSSYNEQFF. CDR3 bases: TGTGCCAGCAGTTTAAACCCGGGGAGCTCCTACAATGAGCAGTTCTTC.

This clonotype appeared a few times. The chain uses TRBV29-1 and TRBJ2-7; no clear D gene. The germline V gene encodes CDR1 SQVTM and CDR2 ANQGSEA. V lost 1 base to trimming and J lost 1 base, with 5 bases between them. The CDR3 loop spans 12 amino acids. The CDR3 nucleotides are TGCAGCGTTGAAGGCCAGTCCTACGAGCAGTACTTC. Translated: CSVEGQSYEQYF.

This clonotype was seen once. The chain carries TRBV4-2 and TRBJ2-1; D is undetermined. The CDR3 extends over 13 amino acids. Germline lookup yields CDR1 LGHNA and CDR2 YNFKEQ. V lost 2 bases and J 10 bases, leaving 12 bases between the germline ends. The DNA for the CDR3 is TGTGCCAGCAGCCAATCTGGACCCCGCGAGCAGTTCTTC. Amino acids: CASSQSGPREQFF.

The rearrangement joins TRBV11-2 to TRBJ2-3; D is possibly TRBD1 (10 bases). The germline gives CDR1 SGHAT, CDR2 FQNNGV. Trimming pared 3 bases from V and 5 bases from J, leaving 30 bases between. CDR3 size: 20 residues. Here the CDR3 DNA reads TGTGCCAGCAGCTTGGGCTGGGGACAGGGGCAGGGTAGCGGGGGAGATACGCAGTATTTT. Protein sequence: CASSLGWGQGQGSGGDTQYF.

Ten or more counts support this clonotype. The chain carries TRBV5-1 and TRBJ1-1; 8 nucleotides align to TRBD1. The CDR3 is made up of 13 amino acids. Trimming took 4 bases from V and 3 from J; bases not matched to a gene: 2. From germline, CDR1 is SGHRS and CDR2 YFSETQ. The CDR3 region has the DNA TGCGCCAGCAGCCGGACAGGGTACACTGAAGCTTTCTTT. This codes for CASSRTGYTEAFF.

At least ten counts were recorded for this clonotype. The rearrangement joins TRBV29-1 to TRBJ1-2; D is uncertain. The CDR3 runs 14 residues. V lost 3 bases, J lost 0 bases, and 11 bases lay in between. Germline V CDR1 and CDR2: SQVTM, ANQGSEA. The chain's CDR3 is CSVDLASTNYGYTF. CDR3 coding DNA: TGCAGCGTTGATTTGGCTAGTACTAACTATGGCTACACCTTC.

The chain couples TRBV6-5 to TRBJ2-4; no definite D call. Germline values: CDR1 MNHEY, CDR2 SVGAGI. The length of the CDR3 is 14 residues. Trimming stripped 7 bases from V and 1 base from J, with 11 bases between. CDR3 sequence (DNA): TGTGCCAGCACCGATTCTGTGGCCAAAAACATTCAGTACTTC. Encoded protein: CASTDSVAKNIQYF.

There are many counts of this clonotype. The chain joins TRBV4-1 to TRBJ2-2, with a possible D match to TRBD1 (5 bases). Trimming pared 2 bases from V and 3 bases from J, leaving 13 bases between. CDR3 size: 16 residues. The germline gives CDR1 MGHRA, CDR2 YSYEKL. CDR3 sequence: CASSQPSGSDTGELFF. The CDR3 DNA sequence: TGCGCCAGCAGCCAACCCTCAGGGTCCGACACCGGGGAGCTGTTTTTT.